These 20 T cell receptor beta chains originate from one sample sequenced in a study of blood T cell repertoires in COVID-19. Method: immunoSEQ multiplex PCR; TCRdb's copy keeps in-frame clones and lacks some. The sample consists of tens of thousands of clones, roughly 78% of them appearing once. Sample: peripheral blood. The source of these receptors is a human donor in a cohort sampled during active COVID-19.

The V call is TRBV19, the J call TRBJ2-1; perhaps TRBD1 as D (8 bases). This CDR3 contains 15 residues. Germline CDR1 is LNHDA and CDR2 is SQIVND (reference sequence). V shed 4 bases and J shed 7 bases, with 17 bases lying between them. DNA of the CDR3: TGTGCCAGTAGTACTTACAGGGGGGGAGGGAATGAGCAGTTCTTC. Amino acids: CASSTYRGGGNEQFF.

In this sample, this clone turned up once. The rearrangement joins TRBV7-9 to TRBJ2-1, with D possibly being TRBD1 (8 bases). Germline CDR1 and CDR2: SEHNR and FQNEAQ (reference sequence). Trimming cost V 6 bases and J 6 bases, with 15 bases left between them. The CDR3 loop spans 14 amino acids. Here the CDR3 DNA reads TGTGCCAGCAGACCGGACAGGGAGGGCAATGAGCAGTTCTTC. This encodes CASRPDREGNEQFF.

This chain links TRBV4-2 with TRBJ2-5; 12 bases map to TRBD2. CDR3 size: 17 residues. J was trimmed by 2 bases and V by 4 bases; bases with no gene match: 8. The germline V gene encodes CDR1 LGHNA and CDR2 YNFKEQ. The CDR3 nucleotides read TGTGCCAGCAGCCCTTTAGGGACTAGCGGGCAGCAAGAGACCCAGTACTTC. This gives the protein CASSPLGTSGQQETQYF.

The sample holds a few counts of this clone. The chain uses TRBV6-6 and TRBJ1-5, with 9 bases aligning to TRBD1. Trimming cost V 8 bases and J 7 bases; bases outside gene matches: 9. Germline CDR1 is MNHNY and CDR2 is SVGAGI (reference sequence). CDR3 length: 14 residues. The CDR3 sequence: CASHPATGGQPQHF. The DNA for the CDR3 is TGTGCCAGCCATCCCGCGACAGGGGGGCAGCCCCAGCATTTT.

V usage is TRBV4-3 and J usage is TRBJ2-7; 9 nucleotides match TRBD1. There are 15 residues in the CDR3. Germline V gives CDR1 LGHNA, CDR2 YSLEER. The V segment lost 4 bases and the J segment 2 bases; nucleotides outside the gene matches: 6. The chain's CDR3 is CASSRAGTGTYEQYF. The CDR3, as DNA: TGCGCCAGCAGCCGAGCCGGGACAGGGACCTACGAGCAGTACTTC.

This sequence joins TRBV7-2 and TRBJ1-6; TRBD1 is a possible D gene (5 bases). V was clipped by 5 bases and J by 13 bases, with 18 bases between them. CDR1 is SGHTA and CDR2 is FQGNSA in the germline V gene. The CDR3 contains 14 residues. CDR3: CASSTKGPLAPLHF. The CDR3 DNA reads TGTGCCAGCAGCACTAAGGGGCCCCTCGCTCCCCTCCACTTT. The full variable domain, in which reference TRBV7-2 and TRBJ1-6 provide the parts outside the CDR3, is GAGVSQSPSNKVTEKGKDVELRCDPISGHTALYWYRQSLGQGLEFLIYFQGNSAPDKSGLPSDRFSAERTGGSVSTLTIQRTQQEDSAVYLCASSTKGPLAPLHFGNGTRLTVT.

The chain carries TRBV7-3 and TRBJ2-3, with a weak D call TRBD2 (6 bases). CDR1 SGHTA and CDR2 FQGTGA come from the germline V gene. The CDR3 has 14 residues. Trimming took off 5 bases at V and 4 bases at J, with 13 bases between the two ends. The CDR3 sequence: CASSPMGGADTQYF. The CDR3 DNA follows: TGTGCCAGCAGCCCCATGGGCGGGGCAGATACGCAGTATTTT.

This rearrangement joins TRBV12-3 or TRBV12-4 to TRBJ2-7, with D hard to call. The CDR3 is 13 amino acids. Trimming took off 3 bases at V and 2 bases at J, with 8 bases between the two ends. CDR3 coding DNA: TGTGCCAGCAGTTTGGGCCGGACCTACGAGCAGTACTTC. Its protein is CASSLGRTYEQYF.

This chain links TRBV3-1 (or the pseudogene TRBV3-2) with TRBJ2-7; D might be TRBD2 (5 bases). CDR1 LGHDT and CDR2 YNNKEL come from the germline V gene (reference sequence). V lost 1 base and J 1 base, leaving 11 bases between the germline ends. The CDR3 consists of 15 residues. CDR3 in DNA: TGTGCCAGCAGCCAAGGGGGTCTAGCTTCCTACGAGCAGTACTTC. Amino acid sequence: CASSQGGLASYEQYF.

CDR3 DNA sequence: TGTGCCAGCAGCGGAACAGGATCTCAAGTCACCATATATTTT. It translates to CASSGTGSQVTIYF. The chain has TRBV9 and TRBJ1-3, with a possible D match to TRBD1 (5 bases). The CDR3 has 14 residues. Between the trimmed V and J ends, which lost 3 bases and 9 bases, there was a span of 16 bases. Germline lookup yields CDR1 SGDLS and CDR2 YYNGEE.

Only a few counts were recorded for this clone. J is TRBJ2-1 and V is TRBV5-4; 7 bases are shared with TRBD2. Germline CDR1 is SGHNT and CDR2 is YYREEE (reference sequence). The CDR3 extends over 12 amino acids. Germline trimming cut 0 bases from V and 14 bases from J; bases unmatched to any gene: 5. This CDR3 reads CASSLELAEKFF. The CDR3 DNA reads TGTGCCAGCAGCTTGGAGCTAGCGGAAAAGTTCTTC.

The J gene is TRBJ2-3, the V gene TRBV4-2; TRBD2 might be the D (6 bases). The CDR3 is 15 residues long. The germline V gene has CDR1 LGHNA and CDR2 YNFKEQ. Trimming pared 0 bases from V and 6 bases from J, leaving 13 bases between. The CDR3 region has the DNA TGTGCCAGCAGCCAAGACCCGAGTGGAGGGGATACGCAGTATTTT. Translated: CASSQDPSGGDTQYF.

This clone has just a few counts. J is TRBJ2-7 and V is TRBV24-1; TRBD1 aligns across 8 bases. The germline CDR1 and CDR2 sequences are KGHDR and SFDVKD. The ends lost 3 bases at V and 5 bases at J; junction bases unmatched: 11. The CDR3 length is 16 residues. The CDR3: CATSDPRTGRGDEQYF. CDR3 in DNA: TGTGCCACCAGTGATCCGAGGACAGGGCGTGGGGACGAGCAGTACTTC.

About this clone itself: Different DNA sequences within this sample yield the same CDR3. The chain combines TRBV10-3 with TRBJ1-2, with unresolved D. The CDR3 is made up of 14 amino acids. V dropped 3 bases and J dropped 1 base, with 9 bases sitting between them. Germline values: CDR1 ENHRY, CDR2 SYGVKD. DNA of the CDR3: TGTGCCATCAGTGAAAGCGGGAGTAACTATGGCTACACCTTC. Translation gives CAISESGSNYGYTF.

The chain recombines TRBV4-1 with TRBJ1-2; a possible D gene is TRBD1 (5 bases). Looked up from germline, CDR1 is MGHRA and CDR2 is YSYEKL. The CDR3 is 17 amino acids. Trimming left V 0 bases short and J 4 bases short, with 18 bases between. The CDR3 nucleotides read TGCGCCAGCAGCCAAGATGGCGGGAACAGGTTTGGCTATGGCTACACCTTC. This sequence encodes CASSQDGGNRFGYGYTF.

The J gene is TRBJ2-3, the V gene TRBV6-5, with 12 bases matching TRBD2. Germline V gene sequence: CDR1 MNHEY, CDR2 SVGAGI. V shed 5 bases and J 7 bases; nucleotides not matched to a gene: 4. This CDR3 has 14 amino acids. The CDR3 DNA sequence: TGTGCCAGCAGTAAGACTAGCGGGAGAAATACGCAGTATTTT. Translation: CASSKTSGRNTQYF.

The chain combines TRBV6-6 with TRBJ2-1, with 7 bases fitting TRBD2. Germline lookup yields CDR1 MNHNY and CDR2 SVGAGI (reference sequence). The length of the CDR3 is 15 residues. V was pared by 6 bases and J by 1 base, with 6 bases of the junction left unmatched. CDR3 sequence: CASSSAGWSYNEQFF. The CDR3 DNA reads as TGTGCCAGCAGCTCAGCGGGATGGTCCTACAATGAGCAGTTCTTC.

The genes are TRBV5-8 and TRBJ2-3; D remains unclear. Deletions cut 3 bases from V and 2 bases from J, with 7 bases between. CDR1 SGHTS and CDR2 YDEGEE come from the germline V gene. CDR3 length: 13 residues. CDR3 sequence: CASSSIYTDTQYF. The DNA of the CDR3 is TGTGCCAGCAGCTCTATATACACAGATACGCAGTATTTT.

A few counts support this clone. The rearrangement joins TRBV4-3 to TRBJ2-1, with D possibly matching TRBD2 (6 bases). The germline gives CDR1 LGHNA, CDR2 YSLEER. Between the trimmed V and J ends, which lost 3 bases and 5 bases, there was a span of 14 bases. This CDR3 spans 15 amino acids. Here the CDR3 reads CASSQTRTTNNEQFF. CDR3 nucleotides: TGCGCCAGCAGCCAGACCCGGACTACTAACAATGAGCAGTTCTTC.

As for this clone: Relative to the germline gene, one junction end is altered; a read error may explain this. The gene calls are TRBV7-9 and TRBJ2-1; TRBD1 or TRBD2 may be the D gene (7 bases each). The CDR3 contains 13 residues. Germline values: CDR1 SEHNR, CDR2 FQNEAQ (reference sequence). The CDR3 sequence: CASRGGADREQFF. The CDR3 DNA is TGCGCCAGCAGGGGGGGGGCAGACCGTGAGCAGTTCTTC.